These 15 T cell receptor beta chains originate from one sample sequenced in a study of T cells after yellow fever vaccination. From the 5' RACE reads, TCRdb called clonotypes with MiXCR, one entry per CDR3 protein. Of about 430,000 distinct CDR3 sequences in the sample, around 19% are singletons; the top ten hold 15% to 20%. Sequences were derived from PBMCs, sampled before the yellow fever booster vaccination. Receptors originate from a man in his late teens or twenties who received the YFV17D yellow fever vaccine.

This clonotype was counted ten times or more. The chain is built from TRBV7-6 and TRBJ2-1, with 8 bases lining up with TRBD2. The CDR3 runs to 17 residues. CDR1 is SGHVS and CDR2 is FNYEAQ in the germline V gene. Trimming took 5 bases from V and 3 from J; bases not matched to a gene: 12. The CDR3 here is CASSPRTSPNLYNEQFF. The CDR3 bases are TGTGCCAGCAGCCCCCGGACTAGCCCTAACCTCTACAATGAGCAGTTCTTC.

The chain uses TRBV12-3 or TRBV12-4 and TRBJ2-1; perhaps TRBD2 as D (6 bases). The CDR3 contains 18 residues. Trimming removed 5 bases from V and 5 bases from J, with 25 bases in between. The CDR3 is CASSHPQTYWGDNNEQFF. The CDR3 DNA sequence: TGTGCCAGCAGTCACCCTCAGACGTACTGGGGGGATAACAATGAGCAGTTCTTC.

There are a few counts of this clonotype. The gene calls are TRBV20-1 and TRBJ1-2; the D is unclear. Germline loops: CDR1 DFQATT, CDR2 SNEGSKA (reference sequence). This CDR3 contains 11 residues. CDR3 coding DNA: TGCAGCGCAAGGCCGTTCTATGGCTACACCTTC. This codes for CSARPFYGYTF.

The DNA for the CDR3 is TGTGCCGGGGACAGGGCGGGCGTTGGCTACACCTTC. Translation: CAGDRAGVGYTF. V and J are TRBV7-9 and TRBJ1-2; 9 nucleotides line up with TRBD1. The CDR3 extends over 12 amino acids. V lost 11 bases to trimming and J lost 7 bases; unmatched junction nucleotides: 8. Germline values: CDR1 SEHNR, CDR2 FQNEAQ (reference sequence). Variable domain in full (rest from reference TRBV7-9 and TRBJ1-2): DTGVSQNPRHKITKRGQNVTFRCDPISEHNRLYWYRQTLGQGPEFLTYFQNEAQLEKSRLLSDRFSAERPKGSFSTLEIQRTEQGDSAMYLCAGDRAGVGYTFGSGTRLTVV.

This clonotype was observed a handful of times. The rearrangement joins TRBV11-2 to TRBJ2-3; either TRBD1 or TRBD2 may fit D (6 bases each). V was shortened by 6 bases and J by 1 base, with 17 bases between the two germline ends. Germline V gene data show CDR1 as SGHAT and CDR2 as FQNNGV. This CDR3 is built from 16 residues. The chain's CDR3 is CASRTGLSPRTDTQYF. The CDR3 nucleotides are TGTGCCAGCAGGACAGGACTATCCCCCCGCACAGATACGCAGTATTTT.

V usage is TRBV4-3 and J usage is TRBJ2-3; weak D call: TRBD2 (6 bases). The germline V and J ends were trimmed by 8 bases and 3 bases, with 15 bases remaining between them. Germline assignment: CDR1 LGHNA and CDR2 YSLEER. The CDR3 has 14 residues. CDR3 protein: CASGEGGITDTQYF. The CDR3 DNA follows: TGCGCCAGCGGAGAGGGAGGAATTACAGATACGCAGTATTTT.

The V call is TRBV5-1, the J call TRBJ1-6; tentative D call: TRBD1 (5 bases). Trimming removed 6 bases from V and 8 bases from J, with 18 bases in between. Germline V gene sequence: CDR1 SGHRS, CDR2 YFSETQ. The CDR3 has 15 residues. The CDR3 region has the DNA TGCGCCAGCACCTCGGTTCAGGGTGGGGATTCACCCCTCCACTTT. Its protein product is CASTSVQGGDSPLHF.

This clonotype was detected a few times. The chain's CDR3 is CNSSQGDTGELFF. The CDR3 DNA is TGCAACTCTTCGCAGGGGGACACCGGGGAGCTGTTTTTT. This sequence joins TRBV29-1 and TRBJ2-2; 7 bases fit TRBD1. Germline values: CDR1 SQVTM, CDR2 ANQGSEA. This CDR3 has 13 residues.

This clonotype was picked up a small number of times. This chain links TRBV6-5 with TRBJ2-3, with D possibly TRBD1 on 5 matching bases. Germline V gene lookup returns CDR1 MNHEY and CDR2 SVGAGI. Trimming stripped 5 bases from V and 1 base from J, with 10 bases between. The CDR3 runs to 14 residues. The CDR3 DNA is TGTGCCAGCAGTCCAGCGACAGGCACAGATACGCAGTATTTT. Amino acids: CASSPATGTDTQYF.

This clonotype has ten or more counts. The genes are TRBV6-5 and TRBJ2-1; perhaps TRBD2 as D (6 bases). Germline CDR1 is MNHEY and CDR2 is SVGAGI. V was pared by 7 bases and J by 7 bases, with 14 bases between. This CDR3 comprises 13 residues. CDR3 DNA: TGTGCCAGCAAGAGGGTTGGAGGGAATGAGCAGTTCTTC. Translating gives CASKRVGGNEQFF.

The CDR3 loop reads CSAKVNSNTDTQYF. CDR3 in DNA: TGCAGTGCTAAGGTCAACTCCAACACAGATACGCAGTATTTT. The chain couples TRBV20-1 to TRBJ2-3, with unresolved D. CDR1 and CDR2 (germline): DFQATT, SNEGSKA (reference sequence). V was cut by 4 bases and J by 2 bases, with 13 bases left in between. The CDR3 is made up of 14 amino acids.

The table lists this clonotype with many counts. The chain recombines TRBV7-3 with TRBJ2-3, with a tentative D call TRBD2 (7 bases). The CDR3 runs 16 residues. Germline V gene lookup returns CDR1 SGHTA and CDR2 FQGTGA. Trimming shortened V by 2 bases and J by 5 bases, and 17 bases separated the two germline ends. In DNA, the CDR3 is TGTGCCAGCAGCTTACATGCGCTGGGGGGGCAAGATACGCAGTATTTT. This encodes CASSLHALGGQDTQYF.

The rearrangement joins TRBV4-1 to TRBJ1-1; TRBD1 matches at 8 bases. This CDR3 comprises 15 residues. The V gene's germline CDR1 is MGHRA and CDR2 YSYEKL. After removal of 3 bases from V and 2 bases from J, the junction contained 5 bases not matched to a gene. The CDR3 region is CASSHPGGVNTEAFF. The CDR3 DNA reads TGCGCCAGCAGCCATCCAGGGGGCGTAAACACTGAAGCTTTCTTT.

This sequence joins TRBV6-2 or TRBV6-3 and TRBJ1-2, with a weak D call TRBD1 (5 bases). The V end was cut by 4 bases, the J end by 2 bases, with 11 bases between. The CDR3 totals 14 residues. Germline assignment: CDR1 MNHEY and CDR2 SVGEGT. This CDR3 reads CASSFRTWNYGYTF. The CDR3 DNA reads as TGTGCCAGCAGTTTCAGGACATGGAACTATGGCTACACCTTC.

This clonotype showed up just a few times. The chain employs TRBV7-3 and TRBJ1-1; a weak D match, TRBD1 (5 bases). This CDR3 has 14 amino acids. Trimming left V 2 bases short and J 5 bases short, with 12 bases between. Germline assignment: CDR1 SGHTA and CDR2 FQGTGA. The CDR3 loop is CASSLWPGRTEAFF. As DNA, the CDR3 is TGTGCCAGCAGCTTATGGCCAGGGCGAACTGAAGCTTTCTTT.